The 30 T cell receptor beta chains reported below all come from one sample, sequenced in a study of blood T cell repertoires in COVID-19. Sequencing used immunoSEQ multiplex PCR; TCRdb keeps in-frame clones, though not all of them. The profile shows a few hundred thousand clones, approximately 91% of them singletons. Source material: peripheral blood. The receptors here all came from a woman between 25 and 40 years old with acute or convalescent COVID-19.

The chain links TRBV7-2 to TRBJ2-2; 11 nucleotides agree with TRBD2. The CDR3 totals 16 residues. The junction had 8 bases not matched to a gene; V was cut back by 6 bases and J by 5 bases. Per the germline V gene, CDR1 is SGHTA and CDR2 is FQGNSA. For the CDR3, the DNA is TGTGCCAGCAGTTTCTCTAGCGGGAGGCAGACCGGGGAGCTGTTTTTT. Translated, it gives CASSFSSGRQTGELFF.

The V gene is TRBV20-1, the J gene TRBJ2-7; D is possibly TRBD1 (6 bases). CDR3 length equals 11 residues. V was shortened by 6 bases and J by 5 bases, with 11 bases between the two germline ends. Per the germline V gene, CDR1 is DFQATT and CDR2 is SNEGSKA (reference sequence). The CDR3 DNA reads as TGCAGTGCAATGACAGGTAACGAGCAGTACTTC. Translated: CSAMTGNEQYF.

This chain joins TRBV23-1 and TRBJ1-6; D call uncertain. TRBV23-1 qualifies as an ORF whose function is uncertain. The CDR3 covers 17 residues. V lost 3 bases and J lost 0, with 12 bases in between. In DNA form, the CDR3 reads TGCGCCAGCAGTCAGAATCAAAACAGCTCCTATAATTCACCCCTCCACTTT. Residues: CASSQNQNSSYNSPLHF.

The chain couples TRBV12-5 to TRBJ2-1; weak D call: TRBD1 (6 bases). The CDR3 is 13 residues long. V was pared by 6 bases and J by 10 bases, with 16 bases between. Germline-derived CDR1 and CDR2 are LGHNT and FRNRAP. CDR3 protein: CASGPSTGVEQFF. DNA of the CDR3: TGTGCTAGTGGACCATCGACAGGCGTCGAGCAGTTCTTC.

CDR3 in amino acids: CASSVADRGSTDTQYF. The CDR3 bases are TGTGCCAGCAGCGTAGCCGATAGGGGCAGCACAGATACGCAGTATTTT. V usage is TRBV9 and J usage is TRBJ2-3, with D perhaps TRBD1 (5 bases). Germline V CDR1 and CDR2: SGDLS, YYNGEE. V shed 0 bases and J shed 0 bases, with 11 bases lying between them. This CDR3 contains 16 residues. Combining the CDR3 with reference TRBV9 and TRBJ2-3 gives the whole variable domain DSGVTQTPKHLITATGQRVTLRCSPRSGDLSVYWYQQSLDQGLQFLIQYYNGEERAKGNILERFSAQQFPDLHSELNLSSLELGDSALYFCASSVADRGSTDTQYFGPGTRLTVL.

The chain links TRBV2 to TRBJ1-4; D is unresolved. CDR1 SNHLY and CDR2 FYNNEI come from the germline V gene. V gave up 8 bases and J gave up 0 bases, with 10 bases separating them. The CDR3 has 14 amino acids. CDR3 DNA sequence: TGTGCCAGCCAGCAGGATGCAACTAATGAAAAACTGTTTTTT. It codes for CASQQDATNEKLFF.

V is TRBV9 and J is TRBJ2-2, with 9 bases fitting TRBD2. This CDR3 region has 15 residues. Germline loops: CDR1 SGDLS, CDR2 YYNGEE. V lost 3 bases and J lost 3; bases outside the gene matches: 3. The CDR3 DNA sequence: TGTGCCAGCAGCGGAGTAGCGGGAGACACCGGGGAGCTGTTTTTT. It translates to CASSGVAGDTGELFF.

This clone came up once. This sequence joins TRBV9 and TRBJ1-1; D is perhaps TRBD1 (5 bases). The germline V gene encodes CDR1 SGDLS and CDR2 YYNGEE. There are 15 residues in the CDR3. V gave up 3 bases and J gave up 5 bases, with 17 bases separating them. The CDR3 bases are TGTGCCAGCAGCGGGAGGAGGGGAGGGGTAACTGAAGCTTTCTTT. This gives the protein CASSGRRGGVTEAFF. The complete variable domain, with remaining parts taken from reference TRBV9 and TRBJ1-1, reads DSGVTQTPKHLITATGQRVTLRCSPRSGDLSVYWYQQSLDQGLQFLIQYYNGEERAKGNILERFSAQQFPDLHSELNLSSLELGDSALYFCASSGRRGGVTEAFFGQGTRLTVV.

The chain couples TRBV9 to TRBJ2-5, with 14 positions matching TRBD2. The germline CDR1 and CDR2 sequences are SGDLS and YYNGEE. The CDR3 covers 16 residues. Unmatched junction bases numbered 6, after V lost 3 bases and J lost 5 bases. CDR3 sequence: CASSAGTSGSMETQYF. The CDR3 region has the DNA TGTGCCAGCAGCGCAGGGACTAGCGGGAGTATGGAGACCCAGTACTTC.

A single count supports this clone. CDR3 in DNA: TGTGCCAGCAGCTTTTTAGAGCGAGACACTGAAGCTTTCTTT. Translated: CASSFLERDTEAFF. The chain is built from TRBV11-2 and TRBJ1-1; no definite D call. Looked up from germline, CDR1 is SGHAT and CDR2 is FQNNGV. Trimming cost V 3 bases and J 3 bases, with 11 bases left between them. The CDR3 is made up of 14 amino acids.

Comment on this clone: At one end the junction does not follow the germline gene, possibly because of a read error. V usage is TRBV4-3 and J usage is TRBJ2-1, with TRBD1 matching over 7 bases. Germline V gene lookup returns CDR1 LGHNA and CDR2 YSLEER. The CDR3 covers 14 residues. The CDR3 bases are TGCGCCAGCAGCGCCCGAAGCGTGGGACAGCCAAGGATCTTC. Translating gives CASSARSVGQPRIF.

This chain joins TRBV28 and TRBJ2-5, with D possibly matching TRBD1 (6 bases). The ends were cut back, 2 bases at V and 1 base at J, with 11 bases in the middle. The CDR3 runs to 15 residues. Germline-derived CDR1 and CDR2 are MDHEN and SYDVKM. DNA of the CDR3: TGTGCCAGCAGTTTAGGGCTGACAGGCCAAGAGACCCAGTACTTC. Translating gives CASSLGLTGQETQYF.

This chain links TRBV19 with TRBJ2-7; D is unclear. The CDR3 extends over 12 amino acids. Germline assignment: CDR1 LNHDA and CDR2 SQIVND (reference sequence). With 10 bases removed from V and 6 bases from J, the gap between germline ends came to 16 bases. In nucleotides, the CDR3 is TGTGCCACCACGGGTGTTGTGGGCGAGCAGTACTTC. The encoded protein is CATTGVVGEQYF. Using reference TRBV19 and TRBJ2-7 for the parts outside the CDR3, the full variable domain is DGGITQSPKYLFRKEGQNVTLSCEQNLNHDAMYWYRQDPGQGLRLIYYSQIVNDFQKGDIAEGYSVSREKKESFPLTVTSAQKNPTAFYLCATTGVVGEQYFGPGTRLTVT.

This chain connects TRBV5-6 to TRBJ2-1; TRBD2 might be the D (5 bases). In germline, CDR1 is SGHDT, CDR2 YYEEEE. This CDR3 spans 15 amino acids. The V gene lost 0 bases and the J gene lost 3 bases, with 10 bases spanning the gap. CDR3 coding DNA: TGTGCCAGCAGCTTGGGGAGGCAGAACTACAATGAGCAGTTCTTC. It yields the protein CASSLGRQNYNEQFF.

The gene calls are TRBV6-2 or TRBV6-3 and TRBJ2-1; 9 nucleotides align to TRBD2. This CDR3 comprises 18 residues. Trimming removed 2 bases from V and 9 bases from J; junction bases left unmatched: 17. In germline, CDR1 is MNHEY, CDR2 SVGEGT. This CDR3 reads CASSYRSSGIMGGSEQFF. CDR3 DNA: TGTGCCAGCAGTTACCGGTCTAGCGGGATAATGGGTGGGAGTGAGCAGTTCTTC.

The rearrangement joins TRBV5-6 to TRBJ2-1; weak D call: TRBD2 (6 bases). CDR3 length: 14 residues. The V gene lost 0 bases and the J gene lost 9 bases, with 13 bases spanning the gap. Germline V gene lookup returns CDR1 SGHDT and CDR2 YYEEEE. This CDR3 is CASSLVLADSEQFF. The CDR3 DNA reads TGTGCCAGCAGCTTGGTACTAGCTGATAGTGAGCAGTTCTTC.

This chain uses TRBV5-4 with TRBJ2-3; TRBD2 agrees at 12 bases. Germline lookup yields CDR1 SGHNT and CDR2 YYREEE (reference sequence). The V and J ends lost 5 bases and 4 bases, in that order; junction bases with no gene match: 2. This CDR3 is built from 14 residues. CDR3 nucleotides: TGTGCCAGCAGACTAGCGGGGGGCCCAGATACGCAGTATTTT. Translation gives CASRLAGGPDTQYF.

The chain joins TRBV27 to TRBJ2-7; 11 nucleotides align to TRBD1. The germline V gene has CDR1 MNHEY and CDR2 SMNVEV (reference sequence). V gave up 8 bases and J gave up 5 bases; unmatched junction bases: 5. This CDR3 contains 13 residues. The CDR3 DNA sequence: TGTGCCAGCTCAGGACAGGGGGCCAACGAGCAGTACTTC. This sequence encodes CASSGQGANEQYF.

The gene calls are TRBV12-3 or TRBV12-4 and TRBJ2-1, with D possibly matching TRBD1 (6 bases). The CDR3 contains 13 residues. The V end lost 6 bases, the J end lost 7 bases, and 13 bases lay between the germline ends. CDR3: CASRPTGINEQFF. The CDR3 DNA sequence: TGTGCCAGCAGACCCACAGGGATTAATGAGCAGTTCTTC.

The V call is TRBV7-2, the J call TRBJ2-7, with 12 bases aligning to TRBD2. The trim removed 1 base at V and 5 bases at J, leaving 6 bases unmatched. This CDR3 has 16 residues. Germline V gene sequence: CDR1 SGHTA, CDR2 FQGNSA. CDR3 coding DNA: TGTGCCAGCAGCTTAGGACTAGCGGGAGTCCTCCACGAGCAGTACTTC. Its translation is CASSLGLAGVLHEQYF.

For this clone: Other nucleotide sequences from this sample produce the same CDR3. This chain links TRBV5-6 with TRBJ2-7; 12 bases line up with TRBD2. The CDR3 consists of 15 residues. V was clipped by 5 bases and J by 0 bases; unmatched bases: 3. Germline CDR1 is SGHDT and CDR2 is YYEEEE. CDR3 DNA sequence: TGTGCCAGCAGTCTGGGACTAGCGGGCTCCTACGAGCAGTACTTC. Amino acid sequence: CASSLGLAGSYEQYF. Based on the CDR3 plus reference TRBV5-6 and TRBJ2-7, the full variable domain is DAGVTQSPTHLIKTRGQQVTLRCSPKSGHDTVSWYQQALGQGPQFIFQYYEEEERQRGNFPDRFSGHQFPNYSSELNVNALLLGDSALYLCASSLGLAGSYEQYFGPGTRLTVT.

V usage is TRBV15 and J usage is TRBJ2-7; D might be TRBD1 (6 bases). From germline, CDR1 is LNHNV and CDR2 YYDKDF (reference sequence). The CDR3 covers 14 residues. Deletions cut 5 bases from V and 0 bases from J, with 11 bases between. In DNA form, the CDR3 reads TGTGCCACCAGCGGGACAACCAGCTCCTACGAGCAGTACTTC. This gives the protein CATSGTTSSYEQYF.

The chain combines TRBV29-1 with TRBJ2-7, with D perhaps matching TRBD1 (5 bases). The V gene lost 7 bases and the J gene lost 2 bases, with 12 bases spanning the gap. The CDR3 covers 12 residues. The germline CDR1 and CDR2 sequences are SQVTM and ANQGSEA. CDR3 in amino acids: CSARDSAYEQYF. For the CDR3, the DNA is TGCAGCGCCCGTGACAGCGCCTACGAGCAGTACTTC.

The chain joins TRBV4-3 to TRBJ2-1; 15 bases map to TRBD2. The CDR3 covers 20 residues. After removal of 1 base from V and 1 base from J, the junction contained 8 bases not matched to a gene. Per the germline V gene, CDR1 is LGHNA and CDR2 is YSLEER. This CDR3 is CASSQGTSGRAGFSYNEQFF. The CDR3 bases are TGCGCCAGCAGCCAAGGGACTAGCGGGAGGGCAGGTTTTTCCTACAATGAGCAGTTCTTC.

V usage is TRBV9 and J usage is TRBJ1-4; 7 nucleotides line up with TRBD1. The J segment lost 0 bases and the V segment lost 3 bases, leaving 8 bases of the junction unmatched. The CDR3 is 17 residues long. Germline CDR1 and CDR2: SGDLS and YYNGEE. CDR3 region: CASSGRGGTATNEKLFF. Here the CDR3 DNA reads TGTGCCAGCAGCGGACGAGGAGGGACAGCAACTAATGAAAAACTGTTTTTT.

The table lists this clone with a count of one. This chain connects TRBV5-5 to TRBJ2-3; possibly TRBD2 for D (6 bases). CDR1 is SGHKS and CDR2 is YYEKEE in the germline V gene (reference sequence). The ends were cut back, 2 bases at V and 5 bases at J, with 21 bases in the middle. CDR3 length equals 17 residues. The CDR3 bases are TGTGCCAGCAGCTTAAACCGGGCCCTCTGGCGGGGAGATACGCAGTATTTT. Its translation: CASSLNRALWRGDTQYF.

The J gene is TRBJ2-7, the V gene TRBV5-1; the D is unclear. The CDR3 loop spans 14 amino acids. Germline V CDR1 and CDR2: SGHRS, YFSETQ. Trimming took 4 bases from V and 6 from J, leaving 17 bases between them. In nucleotides, the CDR3 is TGCGCCAGCAGCGACTTCCCCGTCCGACCCGAGCAGTACTTC. This codes for CASSDFPVRPEQYF.

There are a few counts of this clone. The chain uses TRBV2 and TRBJ1-2; D call uncertain. Trimming removed 7 bases at V and 7 bases at J, with 7 bases between. Germline assignment: CDR1 SNHLY and CDR2 FYNNEI. The CDR3 spans 10 residues. The DNA of the CDR3 is TGTGCCAGCATGGCCACTGGCTACACCTTC. Protein: CASMATGYTF.

The chain recombines TRBV5-3 with TRBJ2-3; D gene unclear. TRBV5-3 is identified as an open reading frame with a role that is uncertain. The CDR3 loop spans 9 amino acids. The CDR3 region has the DNA TGTGCGGGCCCAGATACGCAGTATTTT. Protein sequence: CAGPDTQYF.

V and J are TRBV27 and TRBJ2-3; a weak D match, TRBD2 (7 bases). V was shortened by 2 bases and J by 1 base, with 13 bases between the two germline ends. The CDR3 consists of 16 residues. Germline V gene lookup returns CDR1 MNHEY and CDR2 SMNVEV (reference sequence). The CDR3 region has the DNA TGTGCCAGCAGTTTAGTCGGGGGGCGAGGCACAGATACGCAGTATTTT. This sequence encodes CASSLVGGRGTDTQYF.